The 12 T cell receptor beta chains below were found in one sample sequenced in a study of blood T cells in healthy people across ages. The authors ran a second PCR of roughly 6 to 12 cycles using a sample-barcoded 5' primer and a J-beta primer mix. MiXCR, applied by TCRdb to the 5' RACE reads, yields one record per CDR3 protein. The table shows 650,000 to 1,000,000 distinct CDR3 sequences, with 35% to 40% occurring only once. Sequenced: blood. These receptors were obtained from a man aged 18 to 35 in good health.

V is TRBV20-1 and J is TRBJ1-4, with D tentatively TRBD1 (6 bases). Trimming removed 1 base from V and 0 bases from J, with 15 bases in between. The CDR3 contains 17 residues. Germline CDR1 reads DFQATT; CDR2 reads SNEGSKA (reference sequence). CDR3 bases: TGCAGTGCTAGAGTATTTTCGGCAGGGGCAACTAATGAAAAACTGTTTTTT. Translation: CSARVFSAGATNEKLFF.

This clonotype was found a few times. V gene TRBV2 combines with J gene TRBJ2-1; 7 bases map to TRBD2. The CDR3 runs 13 residues. With V trimmed by 5 bases and J by 8 bases, 6 bases remained unmatched. Germline V gene lookup returns CDR1 SNHLY and CDR2 FYNNEI. CDR3 DNA sequence: TGTGCCAGCAGTCAAGGACTAGGCGATGAGCAGTTCTTC. Amino acids: CASSQGLGDEQFF.

V and J are TRBV4-1 and TRBJ1-1, with 7 nucleotides matching TRBD1. V trimming: 3 bases; J trimming: 1 base; junction bases outside the gene matches: 8. CDR1 and CDR2 from the germline V gene are MGHRA and YSYEKL. This CDR3 region has 16 residues. CDR3 in DNA: TGCGCCAGCAGCCACCCCAGACGGGACAGGAACACTGAAGCTTTCTTT. It is translated as CASSHPRRDRNTEAFF.

The chain uses TRBV28 and TRBJ1-5; no firm D call. Germline V CDR1 and CDR2: MDHEN, SYDVKM. V was shortened by 3 bases and J by 0 bases, with 9 bases between the two germline ends. The CDR3 sequence is 15 residues long. The CDR3 protein is CASSFATPSNQPQHF. For the CDR3, the DNA is TGTGCCAGCAGTTTCGCGACCCCTAGCAATCAGCCCCAGCATTTT.

The rearrangement joins TRBV5-1 to TRBJ2-1; a weak D match, TRBD2 (6 bases). The J call may be in error: the DNA end matches TRBJ2-7 better. CDR1 SGHRS and CDR2 YFSETQ come from the germline V gene. The CDR3 is 15 residues long. The CDR3 nucleotides are TGCGCCAGCAGCTCGGAGGGAAATAGCTACAATGAGCAGTACTTC. Its translation: CASSSEGNSYNEQYF.

This chain joins TRBV7-9 and TRBJ2-1; 7 nucleotides line up with TRBD2. V lost 2 bases and J lost 3; bases outside the gene matches: 7. CDR1 is SEHNR, CDR2 FQNEAQ, per germline (reference sequence). This CDR3 comprises 16 residues. In nucleotides, the CDR3 is TGTGCCAGCAGCTTAACCGGCGGGAGTGTCTACAATGAGCAGTTCTTC. Translated, it gives CASSLTGGSVYNEQFF.

This sequence joins TRBV12-3 or TRBV12-4 and TRBJ2-3; D remains ambiguous. The V and J ends lost 6 bases and 3 bases respectively, with 16 bases between them. The CDR3 runs to 15 residues. The CDR3 region is CASSPWASRTDTQYF. In DNA form, the CDR3 reads TGTGCCAGCAGCCCCTGGGCGAGCAGGACAGATACGCAGTATTTT.

This clonotype has more than one count but fewer than ten. This chain links TRBV20-1 with TRBJ2-5; D might be TRBD1 (6 bases). Germline values: CDR1 DFQATT, CDR2 SNEGSKA (reference sequence). V gave up 5 bases and J gave up 0 bases, with 13 bases separating them. The CDR3 has 14 residues. For the CDR3, the DNA is TGCAGTGCTCCTACAGGGTCGTACCAAGAGACCCAGTACTTC. It codes for CSAPTGSYQETQYF.

This clonotype has more than one count but fewer than ten. The chain links TRBV7-2 to TRBJ2-3, with 11 bases matching TRBD2. The CDR3 sequence is 15 residues long. J gave up 3 bases and V 5 bases, and 4 bases lay outside the gene matches. CDR1 and CDR2 (germline): SGHTA, FQGNSA. The DNA for the CDR3 is TGTGCCAGCAGCAAAAGACTAGCGGGGACAGATACGCAGTATTTT. Its translation is CASSKRLAGTDTQYF.

This clonotype was observed a handful of times. V usage is TRBV5-5 and J usage is TRBJ2-7; D perhaps matches TRBD1 (6 bases). The CDR3 sequence is 14 residues long. From germline, CDR1 is SGHKS and CDR2 YYEKEE (reference sequence). V was clipped by 3 bases and J by 3 bases, with 13 bases between them. CDR3 region: CASSWRTALYEQYF. CDR3 nucleotides: TGTGCCAGCAGCTGGAGGACAGCGCTCTACGAGCAGTACTTC. The complete variable domain, with remaining parts taken from reference TRBV5-5 and TRBJ2-7, reads DAGVTQSPTHLIKTRGQQVTLRCSPISGHKSVSWYQQVLGQGPQFIFQYYEKEERGRGNFPDRFSARQFPNYSSELNVNALLLGDSALYLCASSWRTALYEQYFGPGTRLTVT.

The J gene is TRBJ2-1, the V gene TRBV6-2 or TRBV6-3, with TRBD2 identical over 8 bases. The CDR3 consists of 16 residues. The germline CDR1 and CDR2 sequences are MNHEY and SVGEGT. V was clipped by 5 bases and J by 6 bases; unmatched bases: 12. CDR3: CASSLRVRTSFNEQFF. In DNA form, the CDR3 reads TGTGCCAGCAGTCTACGGGTTCGGACTAGCTTCAATGAGCAGTTCTTC.

This clonotype appeared a few times. The chain links TRBV6-2 or TRBV6-3 to TRBJ1-4, with D perhaps matching TRBD1 (6 bases). Trimming removed 5 bases from V and 3 bases from J, with 10 bases in between. The CDR3 length is 14 residues. Germline loops: CDR1 MNHEY, CDR2 SVGEGT. DNA for the CDR3: TGTGCCAGCAGTAACAGGGTGTCTAATGAAAAACTGTTTTTT. Its protein product is CASSNRVSNEKLFF.